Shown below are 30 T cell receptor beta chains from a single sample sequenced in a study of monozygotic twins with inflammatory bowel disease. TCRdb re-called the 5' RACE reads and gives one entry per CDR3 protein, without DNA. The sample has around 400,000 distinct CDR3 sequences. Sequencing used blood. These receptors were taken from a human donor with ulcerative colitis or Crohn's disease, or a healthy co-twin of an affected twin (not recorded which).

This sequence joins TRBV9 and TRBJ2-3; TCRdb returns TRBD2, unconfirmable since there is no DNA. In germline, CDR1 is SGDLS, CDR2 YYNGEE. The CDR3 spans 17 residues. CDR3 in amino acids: CASSGPGGTTATDTQYF.

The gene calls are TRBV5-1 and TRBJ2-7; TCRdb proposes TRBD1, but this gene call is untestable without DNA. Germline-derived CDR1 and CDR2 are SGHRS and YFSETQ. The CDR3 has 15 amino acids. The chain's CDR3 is CASSSGLAGPYEQYF.

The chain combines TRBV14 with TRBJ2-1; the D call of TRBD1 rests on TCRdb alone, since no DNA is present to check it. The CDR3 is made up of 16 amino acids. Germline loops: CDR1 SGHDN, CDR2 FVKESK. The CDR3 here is CASSQLLRDTYNEQFF.

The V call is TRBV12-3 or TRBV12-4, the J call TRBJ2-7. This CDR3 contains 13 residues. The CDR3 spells CASSLQESYEQYF.

CDR3 protein: CSATEGANEQYF. J is TRBJ2-7 and V is TRBV20-1; TCRdb returns TRBD1, unconfirmable since there is no DNA. Germline CDR1 DFQATT, CDR2 SNEGSKA (reference sequence). This CDR3 is built from 12 residues.

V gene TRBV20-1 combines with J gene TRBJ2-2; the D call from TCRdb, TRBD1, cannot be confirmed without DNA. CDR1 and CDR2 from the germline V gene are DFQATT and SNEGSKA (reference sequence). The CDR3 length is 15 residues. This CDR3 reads CSASLQGRVTGELFF.

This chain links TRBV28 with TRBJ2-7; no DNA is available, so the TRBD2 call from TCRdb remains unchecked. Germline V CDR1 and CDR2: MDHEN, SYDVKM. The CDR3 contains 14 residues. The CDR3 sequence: CASSFLAGTYEQYF.

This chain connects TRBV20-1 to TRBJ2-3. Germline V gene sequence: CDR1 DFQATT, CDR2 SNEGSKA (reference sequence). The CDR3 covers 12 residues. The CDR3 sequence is CSARDRGYTQYF.

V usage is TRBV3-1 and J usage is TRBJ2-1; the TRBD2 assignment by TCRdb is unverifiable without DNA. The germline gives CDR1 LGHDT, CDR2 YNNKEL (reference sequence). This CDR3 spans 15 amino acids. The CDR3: CASSQSGLALGEQFF.

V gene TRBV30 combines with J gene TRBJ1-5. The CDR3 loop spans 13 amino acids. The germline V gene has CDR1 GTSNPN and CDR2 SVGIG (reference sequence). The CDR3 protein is CAWRGQGSQPQHF.

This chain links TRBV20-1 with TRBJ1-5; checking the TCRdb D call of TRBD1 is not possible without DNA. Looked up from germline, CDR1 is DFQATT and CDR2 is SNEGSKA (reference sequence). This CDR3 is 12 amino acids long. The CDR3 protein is CSARVGGQPQHF.

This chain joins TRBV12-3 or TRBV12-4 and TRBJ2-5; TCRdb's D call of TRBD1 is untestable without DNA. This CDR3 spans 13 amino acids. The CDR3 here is CASSPQGRETQYF.

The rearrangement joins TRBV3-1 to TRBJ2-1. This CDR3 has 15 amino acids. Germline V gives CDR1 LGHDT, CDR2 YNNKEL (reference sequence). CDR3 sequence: CASSQGQSSYNEQFF.

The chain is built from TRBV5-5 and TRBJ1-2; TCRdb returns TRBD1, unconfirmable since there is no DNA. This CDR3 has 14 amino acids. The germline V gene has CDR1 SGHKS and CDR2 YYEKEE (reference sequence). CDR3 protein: CASSLTIRDYGYTF.

CDR3 sequence: CASSQDAGQGYYEQYF. The chain carries TRBV4-1 and TRBJ2-7; the TRBD1 assignment by TCRdb is unverifiable without DNA. The V gene's germline CDR1 is MGHRA and CDR2 YSYEKL. The CDR3 covers 16 residues.

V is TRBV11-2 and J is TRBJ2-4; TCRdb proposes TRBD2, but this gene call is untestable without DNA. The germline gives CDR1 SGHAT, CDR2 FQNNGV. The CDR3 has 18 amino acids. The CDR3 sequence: CASSPLGGNPLAKNIQYF.

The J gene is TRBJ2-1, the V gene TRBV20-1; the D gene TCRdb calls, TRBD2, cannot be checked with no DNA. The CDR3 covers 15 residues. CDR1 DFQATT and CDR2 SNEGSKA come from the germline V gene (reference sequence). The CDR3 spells CSASQGLAGGNEQFF.

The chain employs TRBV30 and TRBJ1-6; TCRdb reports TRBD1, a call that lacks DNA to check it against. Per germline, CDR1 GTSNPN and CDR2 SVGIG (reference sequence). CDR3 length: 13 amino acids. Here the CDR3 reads CAWSAGGNSPLHF. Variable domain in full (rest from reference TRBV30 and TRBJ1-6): SQTIHQWPATLVQPVGSPLSLECTVEGTSNPNLYWYRQAAGRGLQLLFYSVGIGQISSEVPQNLSASRPQDRQFILSSKKLLLSDSGFYLCAWSAGGNSPLHFGNGTRLTVT.

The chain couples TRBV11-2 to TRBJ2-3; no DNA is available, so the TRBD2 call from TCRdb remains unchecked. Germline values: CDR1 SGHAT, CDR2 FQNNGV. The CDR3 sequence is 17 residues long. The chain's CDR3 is CASSKGLASLGTDTQYF.

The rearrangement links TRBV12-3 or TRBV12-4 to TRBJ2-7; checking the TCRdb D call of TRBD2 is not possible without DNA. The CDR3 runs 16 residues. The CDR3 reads CASSLWSGLVPYEQYF.

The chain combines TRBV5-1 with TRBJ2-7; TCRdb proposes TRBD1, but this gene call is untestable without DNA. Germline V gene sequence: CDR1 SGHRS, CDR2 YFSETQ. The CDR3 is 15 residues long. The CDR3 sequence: CASSLGPDNTYEQYF.

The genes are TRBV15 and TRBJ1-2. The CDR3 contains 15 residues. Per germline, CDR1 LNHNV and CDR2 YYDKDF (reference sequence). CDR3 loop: CATSRETTEVGGYTF.

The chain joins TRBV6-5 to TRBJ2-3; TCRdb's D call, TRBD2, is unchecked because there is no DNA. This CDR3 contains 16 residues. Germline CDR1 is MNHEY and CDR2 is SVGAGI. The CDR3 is CASSYSGTSVPDTQYF.

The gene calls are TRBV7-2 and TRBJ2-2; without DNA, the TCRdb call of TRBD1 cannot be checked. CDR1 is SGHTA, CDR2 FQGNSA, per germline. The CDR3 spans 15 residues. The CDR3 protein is CASSFGGDKAGELFF.

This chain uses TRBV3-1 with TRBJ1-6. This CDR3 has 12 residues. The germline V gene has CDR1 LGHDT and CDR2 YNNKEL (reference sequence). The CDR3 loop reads CASSQVLSPLHF.

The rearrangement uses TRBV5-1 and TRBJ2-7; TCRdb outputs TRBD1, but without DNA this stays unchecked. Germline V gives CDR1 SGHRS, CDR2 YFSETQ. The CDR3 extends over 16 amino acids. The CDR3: CASSLAGTEISYEQYF.

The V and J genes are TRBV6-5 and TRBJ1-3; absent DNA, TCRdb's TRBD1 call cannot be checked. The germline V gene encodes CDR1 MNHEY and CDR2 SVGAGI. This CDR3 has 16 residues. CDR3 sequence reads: CASSYSTGESGNTIYF.

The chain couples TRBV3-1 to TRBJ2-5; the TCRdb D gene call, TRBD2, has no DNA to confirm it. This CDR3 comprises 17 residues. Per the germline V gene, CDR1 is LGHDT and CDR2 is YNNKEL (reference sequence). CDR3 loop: CASSQEVLPGASMTQYF.

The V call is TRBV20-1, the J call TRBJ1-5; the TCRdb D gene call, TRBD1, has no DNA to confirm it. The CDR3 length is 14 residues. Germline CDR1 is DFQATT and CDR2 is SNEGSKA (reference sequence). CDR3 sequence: CSASGGALNQPQHF.

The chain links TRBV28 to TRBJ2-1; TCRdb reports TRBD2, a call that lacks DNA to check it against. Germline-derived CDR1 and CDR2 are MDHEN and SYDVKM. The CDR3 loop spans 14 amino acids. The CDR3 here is CASSSSGAYNEQFF.